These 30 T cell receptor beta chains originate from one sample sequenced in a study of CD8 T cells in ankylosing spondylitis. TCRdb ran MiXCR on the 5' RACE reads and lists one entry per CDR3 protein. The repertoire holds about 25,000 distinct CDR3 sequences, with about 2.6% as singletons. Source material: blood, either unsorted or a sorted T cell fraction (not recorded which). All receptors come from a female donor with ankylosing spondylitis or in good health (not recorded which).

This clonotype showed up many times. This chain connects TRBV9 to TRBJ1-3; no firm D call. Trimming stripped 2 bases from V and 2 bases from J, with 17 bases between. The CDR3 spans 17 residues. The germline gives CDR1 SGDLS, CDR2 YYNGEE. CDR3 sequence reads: CASSVLAGDYAGNTIYF. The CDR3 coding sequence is TGTGCCAGCAGCGTCTTAGCTGGGGATTATGCTGGAAACACCATATATTTT.

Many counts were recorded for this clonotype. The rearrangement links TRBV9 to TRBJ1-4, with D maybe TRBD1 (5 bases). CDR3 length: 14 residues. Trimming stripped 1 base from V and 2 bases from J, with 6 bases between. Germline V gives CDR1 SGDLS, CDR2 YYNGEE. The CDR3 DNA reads TGTGCCAGCAGCGTACAGGGTACTAATGAAAAACTGTTTTTT. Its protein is CASSVQGTNEKLFF.

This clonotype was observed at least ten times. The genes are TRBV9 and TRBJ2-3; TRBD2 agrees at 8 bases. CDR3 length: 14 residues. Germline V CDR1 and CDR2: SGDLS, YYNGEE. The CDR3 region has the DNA TGTGCTTCTACGGTCGGCGGGAGGCCAGATACGCAGTATTTT. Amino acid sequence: CASTVGGRPDTQYF.

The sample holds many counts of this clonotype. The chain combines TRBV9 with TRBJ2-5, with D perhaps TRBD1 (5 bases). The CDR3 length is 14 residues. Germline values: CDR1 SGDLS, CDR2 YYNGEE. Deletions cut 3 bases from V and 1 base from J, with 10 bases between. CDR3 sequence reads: CASSANRGQETQYF. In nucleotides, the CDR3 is TGTGCCAGCAGCGCGAATAGGGGCCAAGAGACCCAGTACTTC.

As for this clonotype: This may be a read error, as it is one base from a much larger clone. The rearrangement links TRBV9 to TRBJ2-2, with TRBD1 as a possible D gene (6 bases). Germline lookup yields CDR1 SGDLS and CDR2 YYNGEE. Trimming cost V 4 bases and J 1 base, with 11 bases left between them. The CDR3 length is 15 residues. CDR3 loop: CASSPPGQNTGELFF. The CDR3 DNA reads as TGTGCCAGCAGCCCACCGGGACAGAACACCGGGGAGCTGTTTTTT.

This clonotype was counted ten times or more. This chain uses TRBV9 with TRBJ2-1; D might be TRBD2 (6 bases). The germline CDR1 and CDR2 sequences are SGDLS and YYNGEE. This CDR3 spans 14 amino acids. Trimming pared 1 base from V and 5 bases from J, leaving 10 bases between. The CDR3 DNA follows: TGTGCCAGCAGCGTAACAGCGGGCCACAATGAGCAGTTCTTC. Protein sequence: CASSVTAGHNEQFF.

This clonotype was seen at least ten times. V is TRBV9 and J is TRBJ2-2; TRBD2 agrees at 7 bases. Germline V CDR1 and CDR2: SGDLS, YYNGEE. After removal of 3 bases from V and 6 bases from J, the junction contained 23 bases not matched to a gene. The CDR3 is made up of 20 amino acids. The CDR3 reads CASSGPLSPLAEVGSGELFF. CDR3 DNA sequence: TGTGCCAGCAGCGGCCCTCTCTCCCCTCTAGCGGAGGTTGGGTCCGGGGAGCTGTTTTTT.

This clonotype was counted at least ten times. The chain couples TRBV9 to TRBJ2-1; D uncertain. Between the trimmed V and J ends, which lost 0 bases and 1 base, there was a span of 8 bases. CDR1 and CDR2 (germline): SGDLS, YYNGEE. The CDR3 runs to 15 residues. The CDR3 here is CASSVGLQSYNEQFF. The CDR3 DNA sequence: TGTGCCAGCAGCGTAGGTCTGCAATCCTACAATGAGCAGTTCTTC.

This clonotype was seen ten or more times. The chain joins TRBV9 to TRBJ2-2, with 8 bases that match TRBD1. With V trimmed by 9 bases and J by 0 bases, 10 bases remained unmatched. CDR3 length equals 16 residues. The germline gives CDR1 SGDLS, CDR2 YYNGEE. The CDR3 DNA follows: TGTGCCACCGGTATATCAGGGGGCACGAACACCGGGGAGCTGTTTTTT. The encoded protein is CATGISGGTNTGELFF.

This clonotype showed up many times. CDR3 region: CASSPLGETGLNEQFF. In nucleotides, the CDR3 is TGTGCCAGCAGCCCTCTGGGGGAGACAGGGCTCAATGAGCAGTTCTTC. V usage is TRBV9 and J usage is TRBJ2-1, with 7 bases fitting TRBD1. Germline V lookup: CDR1 SGDLS, CDR2 YYNGEE. The J segment lost 6 bases and the V segment lost 4 bases, leaving 13 bases of the junction unmatched. This CDR3 spans 16 amino acids.

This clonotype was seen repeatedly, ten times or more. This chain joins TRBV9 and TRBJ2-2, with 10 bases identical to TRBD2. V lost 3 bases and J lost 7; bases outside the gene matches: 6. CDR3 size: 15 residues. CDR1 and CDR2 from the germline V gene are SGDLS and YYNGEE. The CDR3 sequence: CASSASGGAIGELFF. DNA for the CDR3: TGTGCCAGCAGCGCGAGCGGGGGGGCAATCGGGGAGCTGTTTTTT.

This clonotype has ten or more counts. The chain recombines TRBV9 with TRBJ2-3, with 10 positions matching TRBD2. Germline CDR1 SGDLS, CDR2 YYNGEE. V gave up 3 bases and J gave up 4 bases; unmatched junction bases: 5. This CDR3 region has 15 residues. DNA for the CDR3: TGTGCCAGCAGCGGGTTAGCGGGGGGCGCAGATACGCAGTATTTT. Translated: CASSGLAGGADTQYF.

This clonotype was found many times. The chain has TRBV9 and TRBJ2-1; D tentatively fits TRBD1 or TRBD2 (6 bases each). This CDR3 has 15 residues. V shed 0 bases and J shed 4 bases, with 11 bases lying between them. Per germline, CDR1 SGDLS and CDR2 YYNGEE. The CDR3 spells CASSVEQGGYNEQFF. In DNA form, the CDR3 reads TGTGCCAGCAGCGTAGAACAGGGAGGTTACAATGAGCAGTTCTTC. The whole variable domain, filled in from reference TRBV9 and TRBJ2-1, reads DSGVTQTPKHLITATGQRVTLRCSPRSGDLSVYWYQQSLDQGLQFLIQYYNGEERAKGNILERFSAQQFPDLHSELNLSSLELGDSALYFCASSVEQGGYNEQFFGPGTRLTVL.

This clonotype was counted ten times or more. Here the CDR3 reads CASSETTGGSRIGETQYF. The CDR3, as DNA: TGTGCCAGCAGCGAAACGACAGGGGGCTCCCGAATCGGCGAGACCCAGTACTTC. This chain joins TRBV9 and TRBJ2-5; 10 nucleotides line up with TRBD1. After removal of 3 bases from V and 5 bases from J, the junction contained 16 bases not matched to a gene. Germline-derived CDR1 and CDR2 are SGDLS and YYNGEE. The CDR3 has 18 residues.

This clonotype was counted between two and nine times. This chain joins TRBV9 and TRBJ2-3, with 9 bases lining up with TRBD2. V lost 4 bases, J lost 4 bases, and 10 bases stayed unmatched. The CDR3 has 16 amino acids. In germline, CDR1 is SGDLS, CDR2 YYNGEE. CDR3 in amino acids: CASSPAGGGRADTQYF. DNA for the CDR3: TGTGCCAGCAGCCCCGCGGGCGGCGGGAGGGCAGATACGCAGTATTTT.

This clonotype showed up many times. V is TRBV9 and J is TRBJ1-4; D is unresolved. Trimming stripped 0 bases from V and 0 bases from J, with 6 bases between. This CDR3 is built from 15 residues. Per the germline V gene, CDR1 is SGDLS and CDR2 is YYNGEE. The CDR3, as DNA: TGTGCCAGCAGCGTAGTAGGGTCAACTAATGAAAAACTGTTTTTT. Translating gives CASSVVGSTNEKLFF.

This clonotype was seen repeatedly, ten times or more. The DNA for the CDR3 is TGTGCCAGCAGCGCGAGGGGTAGCGGGGGGGGCAATGAGCAGTTCTTC. Translated, it gives CASSARGSGGGNEQFF. The V call is TRBV9, the J call TRBJ2-1; 11 bases map to TRBD2. CDR1 SGDLS and CDR2 YYNGEE come from the germline V gene. V shed 3 bases, J shed 6 bases, and the junction held 8 bases outside the gene matches. The CDR3 is made up of 16 amino acids.

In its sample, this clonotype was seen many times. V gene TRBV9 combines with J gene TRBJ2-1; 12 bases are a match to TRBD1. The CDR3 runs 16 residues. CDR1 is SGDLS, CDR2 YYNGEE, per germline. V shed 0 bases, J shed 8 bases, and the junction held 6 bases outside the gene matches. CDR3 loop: CASSVATGQGAYEQFF. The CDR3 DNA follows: TGTGCCAGCAGCGTAGCTACGGGACAGGGGGCTTATGAGCAGTTCTTC.

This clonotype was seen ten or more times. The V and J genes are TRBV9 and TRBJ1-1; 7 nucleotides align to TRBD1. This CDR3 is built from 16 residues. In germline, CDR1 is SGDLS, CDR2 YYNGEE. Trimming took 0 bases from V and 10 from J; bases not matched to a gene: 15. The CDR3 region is CASSVAGQASPFPAFF. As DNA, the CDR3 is TGTGCCAGCAGCGTAGCTGGACAGGCCTCACCCTTTCCAGCTTTCTTT.

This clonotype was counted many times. CDR3 protein: CASSVGGAAVQETQYF. The CDR3 nucleotides are TGTGCCAGCAGCGTCGGGGGAGCGGCGGTCCAAGAGACCCAGTACTTC. V usage is TRBV9 and J usage is TRBJ2-5; D is perhaps TRBD2 (6 bases). From germline, CDR1 is SGDLS and CDR2 YYNGEE. The ends were cut back, 2 bases at V and 1 base at J, with 15 bases in the middle. CDR3 length: 16 residues.

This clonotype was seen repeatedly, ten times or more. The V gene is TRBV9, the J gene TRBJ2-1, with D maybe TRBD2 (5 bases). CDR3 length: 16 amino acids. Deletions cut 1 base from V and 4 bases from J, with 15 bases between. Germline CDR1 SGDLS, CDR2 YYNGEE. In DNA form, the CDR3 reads TGTGCCAGCAGCGTAACGGACTCGCCACAATACAATGAGCAGTTCTTC. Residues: CASSVTDSPQYNEQFF.

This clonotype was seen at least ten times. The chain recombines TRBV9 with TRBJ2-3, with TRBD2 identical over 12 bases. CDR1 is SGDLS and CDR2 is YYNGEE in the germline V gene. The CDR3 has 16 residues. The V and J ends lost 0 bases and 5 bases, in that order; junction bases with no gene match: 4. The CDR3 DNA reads TGTGCCAGCAGCGTAGGGCTAGCGGGGGGGAGAGATACGCAGTATTTT. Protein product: CASSVGLAGGRDTQYF.

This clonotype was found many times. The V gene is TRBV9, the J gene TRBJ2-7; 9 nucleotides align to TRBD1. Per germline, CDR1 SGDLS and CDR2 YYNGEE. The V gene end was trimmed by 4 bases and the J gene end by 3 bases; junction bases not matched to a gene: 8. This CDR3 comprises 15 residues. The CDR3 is CASSSTGTGIYEQYF. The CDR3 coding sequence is TGTGCCAGCAGCTCGACCGGGACAGGGATCTACGAGCAGTACTTC.

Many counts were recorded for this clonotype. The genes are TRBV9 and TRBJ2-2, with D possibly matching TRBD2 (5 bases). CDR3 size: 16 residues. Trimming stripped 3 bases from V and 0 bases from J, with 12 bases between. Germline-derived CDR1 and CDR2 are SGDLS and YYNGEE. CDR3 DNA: TGTGCCAGCAGCGGCGGACTGAACGCGAACACCGGGGAGCTGTTTTTT. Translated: CASSGGLNANTGELFF. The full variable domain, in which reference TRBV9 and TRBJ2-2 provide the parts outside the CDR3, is DSGVTQTPKHLITATGQRVTLRCSPRSGDLSVYWYQQSLDQGLQFLIQYYNGEERAKGNILERFSAQQFPDLHSELNLSSLELGDSALYFCASSGGLNANTGELFFGEGSRLTVL.

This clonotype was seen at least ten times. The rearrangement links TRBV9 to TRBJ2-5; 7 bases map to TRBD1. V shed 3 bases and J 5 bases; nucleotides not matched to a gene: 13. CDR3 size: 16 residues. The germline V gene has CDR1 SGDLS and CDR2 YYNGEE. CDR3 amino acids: CASSAPVDRFGETQYF. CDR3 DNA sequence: TGTGCCAGCAGCGCGCCAGTGGACAGGTTTGGGGAGACCCAGTACTTC.

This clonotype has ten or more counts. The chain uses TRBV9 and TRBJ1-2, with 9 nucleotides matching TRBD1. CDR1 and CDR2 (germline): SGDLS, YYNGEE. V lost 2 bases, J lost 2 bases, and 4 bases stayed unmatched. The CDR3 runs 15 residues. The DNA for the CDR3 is TGTGCCAGCAGCGTCTGGACAGGGGCAAACTATGGCTACACCTTC. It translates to CASSVWTGANYGYTF. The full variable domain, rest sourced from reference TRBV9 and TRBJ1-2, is DSGVTQTPKHLITATGQRVTLRCSPRSGDLSVYWYQQSLDQGLQFLIQYYNGEERAKGNILERFSAQQFPDLHSELNLSSLELGDSALYFCASSVWTGANYGYTFGSGTRLTVV.

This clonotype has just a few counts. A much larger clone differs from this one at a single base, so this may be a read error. CDR3 coding DNA: TGTGCCAGCAGCGTCGGCGGGAGGACAACAGATACGCAGTATTTT. Protein: CASSVGGRTTDTQYF. This chain joins TRBV9 and TRBJ2-3; 8 bases are shared with TRBD2. Germline-derived CDR1 and CDR2 are SGDLS and YYNGEE. The CDR3 extends over 15 amino acids. The V segment lost 2 bases and the J segment 3 bases; nucleotides outside the gene matches: 5. The variable domain in full, completed from reference TRBV9 and TRBJ2-3, reads DSGVTQTPKHLITATGQRVTLRCSPRSGDLSVYWYQQSLDQGLQFLIQYYNGEERAKGNILERFSAQQFPDLHSELNLSSLELGDSALYFCASSVGGRTTDTQYFGPGTRLTVL.

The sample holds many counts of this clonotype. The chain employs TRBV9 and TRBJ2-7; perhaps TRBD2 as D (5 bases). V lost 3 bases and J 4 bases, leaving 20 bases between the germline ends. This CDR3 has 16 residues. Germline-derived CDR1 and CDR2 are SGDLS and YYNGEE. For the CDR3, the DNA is TGTGCCAGCAGCGCCGGGGAGTCAGCAGCCTTGTACGAGCAGTACTTC. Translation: CASSAGESAALYEQYF.

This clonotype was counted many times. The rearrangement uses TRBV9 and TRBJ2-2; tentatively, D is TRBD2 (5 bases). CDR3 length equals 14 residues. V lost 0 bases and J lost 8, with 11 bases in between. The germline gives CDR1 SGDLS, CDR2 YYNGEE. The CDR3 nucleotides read TGTGCCAGCAGCGTAGTAGAGGGCCAGGGGGAGCTGTTTTTT. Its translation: CASSVVEGQGELFF.

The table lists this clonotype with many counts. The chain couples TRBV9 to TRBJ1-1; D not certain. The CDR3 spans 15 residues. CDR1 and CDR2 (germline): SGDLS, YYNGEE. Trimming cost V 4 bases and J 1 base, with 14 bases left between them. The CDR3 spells CASSRAGWENTEAFF. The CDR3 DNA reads TGTGCCAGCAGCCGCGCTGGGTGGGAGAACACTGAAGCTTTCTTT.